This T cell receptor (beta chain) was identified during a study of T cell changes during pregnancy in multiple sclerosis. Between the trimmed V and J ends, which lost 6 bases and 4 bases, there was a span of 10 bases. There are 13 residues in the CDR3. Germline V lookup: CDR1 SGHTA, CDR2 FQGNSA. Assay used: immunoSEQ multiplex PCR; TCRdb lists only in-frame clones, some missing. The sample has some 80,000 clones; about 94% are singletons. The sequencing used CD4+ T cells from peripheral blood mononuclear cells, collected after pregnancy. This clonotype originated in a female donor with multiple sclerosis, enrolled in a pregnancy study. This chain links TRBV7-2 with TRBJ2-1, with D perhaps TRBD1 (6 bases). CDR3 nucleotides: TGTGCCAGCAGGCCCGGACAGTACAATGAGCAGTTCTTC. This translates into CASRPGQYNEQFF.